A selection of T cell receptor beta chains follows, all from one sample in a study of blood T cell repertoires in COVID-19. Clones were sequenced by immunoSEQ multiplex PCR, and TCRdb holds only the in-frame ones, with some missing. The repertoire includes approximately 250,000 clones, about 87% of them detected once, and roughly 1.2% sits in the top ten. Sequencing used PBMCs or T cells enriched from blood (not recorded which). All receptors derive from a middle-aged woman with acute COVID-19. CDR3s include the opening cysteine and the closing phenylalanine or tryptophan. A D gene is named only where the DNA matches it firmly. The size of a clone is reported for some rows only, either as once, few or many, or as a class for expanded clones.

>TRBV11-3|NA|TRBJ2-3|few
CASSVTVAFPSTDTQYF
TGTGCCAGCAGCGTTACCGTAGCCTTTCCTAGCACAGATACGCAGTATTTT
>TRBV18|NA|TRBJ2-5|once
CASSMEGAGTQYF
TGTGCCAGCTCAATGGAGGGGGCTGGGACCCAGTACTTC
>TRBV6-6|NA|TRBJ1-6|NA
CASSPLGGASYNSPLHF
TGTGCCAGCAGTCCCCTCGGGGGGGCTTCCTATAATTCACCCCTCCACTTT
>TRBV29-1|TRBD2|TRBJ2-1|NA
CSVEPGLAESYNEQFF
TGCAGCGTTGAACCGGGACTAGCGGAGTCCTACAATGAGCAGTTCTTC
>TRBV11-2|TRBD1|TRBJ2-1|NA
CASSPRPGQGNEQFF
TGTGCCAGCAGCCCCCGACCGGGACAGGGGAATGAGCAGTTCTTC
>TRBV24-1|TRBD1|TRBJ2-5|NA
CATSDLAADRAGETQYF
TGTGCCACCAGTGATTTGGCGGCCGACAGGGCCGGGGAGACCCAGTACTTC
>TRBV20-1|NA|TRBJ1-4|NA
CSASGLTNEKLFF
TGCAGTGCTAGTGGACTGACTAATGAAAAACTGTTTTTT
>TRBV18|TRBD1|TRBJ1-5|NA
CASSPRRTGVREQPQHF
TGTGCCAGCTCACCAAGACGGACAGGGGTACGGGAACAGCCCCAGCATTTT
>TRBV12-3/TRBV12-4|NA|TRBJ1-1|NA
CASRPQYTEAFF
TGTGCCAGCAGGCCTCAGTACACTGAAGCTTTCTTT
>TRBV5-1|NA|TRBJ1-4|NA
CASSFGGAPTNEKLFF
TGCGCCAGCAGCTTTGGGGGGGCGCCGACTAATGAAAAACTGTTTTTT
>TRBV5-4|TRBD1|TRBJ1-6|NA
CASSRGQGSSYNSPLHF
TGTGCCAGCAGCCGCGGACAGGGGAGCTCCTATAATTCACCCCTCCACTTT
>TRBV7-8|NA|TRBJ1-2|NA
CASSPYATSNYGYTF
TGTGCCAGCAGCCCATACGCTACCTCTAACTATGGCTACACCTTC
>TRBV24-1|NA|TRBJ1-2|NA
CATSYSTVDYGYTF
TGTGCCACCAGTTATAGTACGGTAGACTATGGCTACACCTTC
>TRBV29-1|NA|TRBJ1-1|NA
CSVGRVPNTEAFF
TGCAGCGTTGGGAGGGTCCCGAACACTGAAGCTTTCTTT
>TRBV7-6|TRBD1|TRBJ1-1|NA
CASSYTPTGQANTEAFF
TGTGCCAGCAGCTATACCCCGACTGGACAGGCGAACACTGAAGCTTTCTTT